This is a list of T cell receptor beta chains from one sample in a study of blood T cell repertoires in COVID-19. The assay was immunoSEQ multiplex PCR, and TCRdb's table has in-frame clones only and misses some. The profile shows about 200,000 clones, 80% of them singletons. Sequenced sample: PBMCs or T cells enriched from blood (not recorded which). The receptors here all came from a woman in her 40s with acute COVID-19. The CDR3 runs from the conserved cysteine through the conserved F or W. Fields, in order: clone size, J gene, V gene, D gene, CDR3 protein, CDR3 DNA. A D gene is named only where the DNA matches it firmly. Some rows have no size entry. The others give once, few or many, or a class for an expanded clone.

-	TRBJ1-5	TRBV28	TRBD1	CASSPQGTNQPQHF	TGTGCCAGCAGTCCACAGGGGACCAATCAGCCCCAGCATTTT
-	TRBJ1-5	TRBV19	TRBD1	CASNPGTGGAVKSNQPQHF	TGTGCCAGTAACCCCGGGACAGGGGGCGCGGTGAAAAGCAATCAGCCCCAGCATTTT
-	TRBJ2-6	TRBV7-9	TRBD1	CASSPAGTGRSGANVLTF	TGTGCCAGCAGCCCGGCCGGGACAGGGAGGAGTGGGGCCAACGTCCTGACTTTC
-	TRBJ1-1	TRBV2	TRBD1	CASRNYRGDTEAFF	TGTGCCAGCAGGAACTACAGGGGCGACACTGAAGCTTTCTTT
-	TRBJ2-1	TRBV20-1	-	CSASKTSSSILHNEQFF	TGCAGTGCTAGTAAAACCTCTTCTAGCATCCTTCACAATGAGCAGTTCTTC
-	TRBJ2-7	TRBV18	TRBD1	CASSPADRGFHEQYF	TGTGCCAGCTCACCAGCGGACAGGGGGTTCCACGAGCAGTACTTC
-	TRBJ2-6	TRBV27	-	CASSLQGAAGANVLTF	TGTGCCAGCAGCCTACAGGGAGCTGCTGGGGCCAACGTCCTGACTTTC
-	TRBJ2-7	TRBV2	TRBD1	CASGGRQGISYEQYF	TGTGCCAGCGGAGGGAGACAGGGGATTTCCTACGAGCAGTACTTC
-	TRBJ2-1	TRBV11-1	TRBD1	CASSARTGIYNEQFF	TGTGCCAGCAGTGCAAGGACAGGGATATACAATGAGCAGTTCTTC
-	TRBJ1-4	TRBV24-1	TRBD1	CATSDSTGGANEKLFF	TGTGCCACCAGTGATTCGACAGGGGGCGCGAATGAAAAACTGTTTTTT
-	TRBJ1-1	TRBV28	-	CASIPGGLFKNTEAFF	TGTGCCAGCATCCCGGGGGGGTTGTTTAAAAACACTGAAGCTTTCTTT
-	TRBJ1-2	TRBV5-1	-	CASSLGWEGYTF	TGCGCCAGCAGCTTAGGATGGGAGGGCTACACCTTC
few	TRBJ1-2	TRBV29-1	-	CSALTGPYGYTF	TGCAGCGCTTTGACAGGACCCTATGGCTACACCTTC
-	TRBJ2-5	TRBV13	-	CASSRTQKETQYF	TGTGCCAGCAGCCGAACTCAAAAAGAGACCCAGTACTTC
-	TRBJ1-2	TRBV30	-	CAWSDQGDYGYTF	TGTGCCTGGAGTGATCAAGGGGACTATGGCTACACCTTC
-	TRBJ2-5	TRBV11-2	-	CASSLSPYQETQYF	TGTGCCAGCAGCTTATCCCCGTACCAAGAGACCCAGTACTTC
-	TRBJ2-5	TRBV6-5	TRBD2	CASRVSGGRQETQYF	TGTGCCAGCAGGGTTAGCGGGGGCCGACAAGAGACCCAGTACTTC
-	TRBJ2-2	TRBV7-3	TRBD2	CASSASSGLNTGELFF	TGTGCCAGCAGCGCCTCTAGCGGGCTGAACACCGGGGAGCTGTTTTTT
-	TRBJ1-4	TRBV29-1	-	CSVESKGGVNELFF	TGCAGCGTTGAATCGAAGGGAGGTGTTAATGAACTGTTTTTT
-	TRBJ2-2	TRBV3-1/TRBV3-2	TRBD2	CASSLQTGGRVTGELFF	TGTGCCAGCAGCCTCCAAACGGGAGGGAGGGTCACCGGGGAGCTGTTTTTT
-	TRBJ2-5	TRBV28	-	CASSFLSQKTQYF	TGTGCCAGCAGTTTTTTGTCGCAGAAGACCCAGTACTTC
medium-sized	TRBJ2-3	TRBV6-4	TRBD2	CASSPSGGPDTQYF	TGTGCCAGCAGTCCTAGCGGGGGGCCAGATACGCAGTATTTT
-	TRBJ2-6	TRBV5-1	-	CASSLNAGSGANVLTF	TGCGCCAGCAGCTTAAACGCCGGCTCTGGGGCCAACGTCCTGACTTTC
-	TRBJ1-1	TRBV9	-	CASSVAVNTEAFF	TGTGCCAGCAGCGTAGCCGTGAACACTGAAGCTTTCTTT
once	TRBJ1-2	TRBV10-2	TRBD1	CASSESLGDRAFGYTF	TGCGCCAGCAGTGAGTCTTTAGGAGACAGGGCGTTTGGCTACACCTTC
few	TRBJ1-5	TRBV12-3/TRBV12-4	-	CASSLSRNQPQHF	TGTGCCAGCAGTTTATCCAGAAATCAGCCCCAGCATTTT
-	TRBJ1-1	TRBV28	-	CASKFRGTEAFF	TGTGCCAGCAAGTTTAGAGGGACTGAAGCTTTCTTT
few	TRBJ1-2	TRBV28	-	CASSPSGGATDRLSPYGYTF	TGTGCCAGCAGTCCGTCGGGGGGGGCGACAGATAGGTTATCCCCTTATGGCTACACCTTC
-	TRBJ1-4	TRBV21-1	-	CASSTQDRTNEKLFF	TGTGCCAGCAGCACGCAGGACAGGACTAATGAAAAACTGTTTTTT
-	TRBJ1-2	TRBV28	TRBD1	CASRGQGANYGYTF	TGTGCCAGCAGGGGACAGGGGGCAAACTATGGCTACACCTTC
-	TRBJ1-2	TRBV7-9	-	CASSLGGTGFGYGYTF	TGTGCCAGCAGCTTAGGGGGCACAGGGTTTGGCTATGGCTACACCTTC
-	TRBJ1-5	TRBV6-1	-	CASSEALGGNQPQHF	TGTGCCAGCAGTGAAGCTCTAGGGGGCAATCAGCCCCAGCATTTT
-	TRBJ1-1	TRBV29-1	-	CSVSETVNTEAFF	TGCAGCGTTTCAGAGACAGTAAACACTGAAGCTTTCTTT
-	TRBJ2-7	TRBV3-1/TRBV3-2	TRBD2	CASSRGTSGSLYEQYF	TGTGCCAGCAGCCGAGGGACTAGCGGGAGTCTCTACGAGCAGTACTTC
few	TRBJ1-4	TRBV5-4	-	CASSLGGGNEKLFF	TGTGCCAGCAGCTTGGGAGGCGGGAATGAAAAACTGTTTTTT
-	TRBJ1-2	TRBV29-1	TRBD1	CSAKGQGRGLDGYTF	TGCAGCGCCAAGGGACAGGGGAGGGGACTGGATGGCTACACCTTC
-	TRBJ2-2	TRBV30	TRBD2	CAWRLAGGTGELFF	TGTGCCTGGCGACTAGCGGGAGGCACCGGGGAGCTGTTTTTT
-	TRBJ1-4	TRBV7-2	TRBD1	CASSTRTGVGNEKLFF	TGTGCCAGCAGCACCCGGACAGGGGTGGGGAATGAAAAACTGTTTTTT
-	TRBJ1-1	TRBV6-5	TRBD1	CASSSWTGMGNTEAFF	TGTGCCAGCAGTTCCTGGACAGGAATGGGGAACACTGAAGCTTTCTTT
-	TRBJ2-5	TRBV10-3	TRBD2	CAISDGLAETQYF	TGTGCCATCAGTGATGGACTAGCTGAGACCCAGTACTTC
-	TRBJ1-5	TRBV21-1	-	CASSNVDRYSNQPQHF	TGTGCCAGCAGCAACGTGGACAGGTATAGCAATCAGCCCCAGCATTTT
few	TRBJ2-4	TRBV7-2	TRBD2	CASSLNGGRAGDIQYF	TGTGCCAGCAGCTTAAATGGAGGGAGGGCCGGGGACATTCAGTACTTC
-	TRBJ1-1	TRBV18	-	CASSRRDDTEAFF	TGTGCCAGCTCCCGCCGGGATGACACTGAAGCTTTCTTT
-	TRBJ2-5	TRBV30	-	CAWSVRQNPYQETQYF	TGTGCCTGGAGTGTACGACAAAACCCGTACCAAGAGACCCAGTACTTC
once	TRBJ2-2	TRBV7-6	-	CASSLGQNTGELFF	TGTGCCAGCAGCCTAGGACAGAACACCGGGGAGCTGTTTTTT
few	TRBJ2-7	TRBV2	TRBD1	CASTEEHRDSDYEQYF	TGTGCCAGCACCGAGGAACACCGGGACAGTGATTACGAGCAGTACTTC
-	TRBJ1-4	TRBV4-1	-	CASSQASRNEKLFF	TGCGCCAGCAGCCAAGCGTCGAGGAATGAAAAACTGTTTTTT
few	TRBJ1-2	TRBV3-1/TRBV3-2	TRBD1	CASSQRDSRSYGYTF	TGTGCCAGCAGCCAAAGGGACAGTCGTAGCTATGGCTACACCTTC
-	TRBJ2-7	TRBV7-2	TRBD2	CASSRTSGSLVEQYF	TGTGCCAGCAGCCGGACTAGCGGGAGCCTAGTCGAGCAGTACTTC
-	TRBJ2-3	TRBV19	TRBD2	CASSASGRAYGTDTQYF	TGTGCCAGTAGTGCTAGCGGGAGGGCCTATGGCACAGATACGCAGTATTTT
-	TRBJ2-3	TRBV7-7	TRBD2	CASSLGASGTRTDTQYF	TGTGCTAGCAGCTTAGGGGCTAGCGGGACTAGGACAGATACGCAGTATTTT
-	TRBJ2-1	TRBV28	TRBD2	CASSLMGLAGVMGEQFF	TGTGCCAGCAGTTTAATGGGACTAGCGGGAGTAATGGGTGAGCAGTTCTTC
-	TRBJ2-3	TRBV5-1	TRBD2	CASSLTSGEEDTQYF	TGCGCCAGCAGTTTGACTAGCGGGGAAGAAGATACGCAGTATTTT